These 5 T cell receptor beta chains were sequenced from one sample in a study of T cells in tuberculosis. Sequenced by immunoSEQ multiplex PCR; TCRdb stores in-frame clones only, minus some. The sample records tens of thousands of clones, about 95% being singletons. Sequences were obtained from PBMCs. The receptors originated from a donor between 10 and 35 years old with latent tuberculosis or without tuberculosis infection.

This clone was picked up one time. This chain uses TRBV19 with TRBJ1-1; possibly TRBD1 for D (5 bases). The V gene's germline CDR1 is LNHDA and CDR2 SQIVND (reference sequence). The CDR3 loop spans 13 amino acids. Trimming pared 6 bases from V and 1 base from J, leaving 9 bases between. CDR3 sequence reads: CASSPTGNTEAFF. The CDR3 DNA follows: TGTGCCAGTAGCCCTACAGGGAACACTGAAGCTTTCTTT.

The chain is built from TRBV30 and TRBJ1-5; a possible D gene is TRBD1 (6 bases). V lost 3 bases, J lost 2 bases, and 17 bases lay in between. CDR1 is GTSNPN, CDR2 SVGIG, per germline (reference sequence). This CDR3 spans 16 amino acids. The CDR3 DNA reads TGTGCCTGGAGCCCAGGGGTTCCAGGGGGCAATCAGCCCCAGCATTTT. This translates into CAWSPGVPGGNQPQHF. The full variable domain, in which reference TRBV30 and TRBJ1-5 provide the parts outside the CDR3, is SQTIHQWPATLVQPVGSPLSLECTVEGTSNPNLYWYRQAAGRGLQLLFYSVGIGQISSEVPQNLSASRPQDRQFILSSKKLLLSDSGFYLCAWSPGVPGGNQPQHFGDGTRLSIL.

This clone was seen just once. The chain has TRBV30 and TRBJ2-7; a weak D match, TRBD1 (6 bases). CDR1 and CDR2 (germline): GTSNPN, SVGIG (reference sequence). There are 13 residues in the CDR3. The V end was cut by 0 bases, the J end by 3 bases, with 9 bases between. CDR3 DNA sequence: TGTGCCTGGAGTGTGGGGACAAACTACGAGCAGTACTTC. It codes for CAWSVGTNYEQYF.

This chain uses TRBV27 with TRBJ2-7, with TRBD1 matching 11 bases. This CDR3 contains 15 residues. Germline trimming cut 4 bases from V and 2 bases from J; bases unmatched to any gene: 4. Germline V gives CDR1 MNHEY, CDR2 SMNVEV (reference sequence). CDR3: CASSSPGQGAYEQYF. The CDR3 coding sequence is TGTGCCAGCAGTTCTCCGGGACAGGGGGCCTACGAGCAGTACTTC.

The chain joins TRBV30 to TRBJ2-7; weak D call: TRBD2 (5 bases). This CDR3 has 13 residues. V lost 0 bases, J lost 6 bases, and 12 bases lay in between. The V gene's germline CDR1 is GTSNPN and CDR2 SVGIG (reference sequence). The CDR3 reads CAWSVGRSGEQYV. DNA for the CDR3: TGTGCCTGGAGTGTAGGCCGCAGCGGCGAGCAGTACGTC.